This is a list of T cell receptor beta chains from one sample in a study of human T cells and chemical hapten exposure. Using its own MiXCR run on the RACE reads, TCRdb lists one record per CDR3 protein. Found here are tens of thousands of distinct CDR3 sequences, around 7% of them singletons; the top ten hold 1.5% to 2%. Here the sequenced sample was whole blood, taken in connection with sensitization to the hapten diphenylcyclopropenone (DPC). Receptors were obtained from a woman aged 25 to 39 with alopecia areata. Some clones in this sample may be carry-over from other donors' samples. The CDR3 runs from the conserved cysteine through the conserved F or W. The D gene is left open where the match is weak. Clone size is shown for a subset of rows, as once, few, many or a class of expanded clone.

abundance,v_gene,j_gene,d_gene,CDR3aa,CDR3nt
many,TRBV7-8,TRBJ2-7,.,CASSLESGRAGEQYF,TGTGCCAGCAGCTTAGAGTCCGGCAGGGCAGGGGAGCAGTACTTC
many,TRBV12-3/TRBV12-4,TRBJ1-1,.,CATNGGGNPEAFF,TGTGCCACTAATGGGGGGGGAAACCCTGAAGCTTTCTTT
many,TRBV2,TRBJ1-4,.,CASSQLNEKLFF,TGTGCCAGCAGCCAACTTAATGAAAAACTGTTTTTT
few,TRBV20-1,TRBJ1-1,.,CSASQVGDTEAFF,TGCAGTGCCTCACAAGTGGGGGACACTGAAGCTTTCTTT
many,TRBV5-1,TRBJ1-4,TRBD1,CASSLLGTGREKLFF,TGCGCCAGCAGCTTGTTAGGGACAGGTCGTGAAAAACTGTTTTTT
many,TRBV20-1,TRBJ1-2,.,CSATPDRYAFNYGYTF,TGCAGTGCCACCCCGGACCGTTATGCCTTTAACTATGGCTACACCTTC
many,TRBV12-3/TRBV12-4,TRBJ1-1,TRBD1,CASSSYRTGPGDTEAFF,TGTGCCAGCAGTTCTTACCGGACAGGCCCGGGGGACACTGAAGCTTTCTTT
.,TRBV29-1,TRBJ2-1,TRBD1,CSVDRGRTEQFF,TGCAGCGTTGATAGGGGGCGCACTGAGCAGTTCTTC
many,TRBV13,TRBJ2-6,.,CASSLWTYSGANVLTF,TGTGCCAGCAGCTTGTGGACGTACTCTGGGGCCAACGTCCTGACTTTC
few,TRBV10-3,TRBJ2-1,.,CAISERQGPYNEQFF,TGTGCCATCAGTGAGAGGCAGGGGCCGTACAATGAGCAGTTCTTC
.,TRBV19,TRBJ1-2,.,CASSETDYGYTF,TGTGCCAGTTCTGAGACAGACTATGGCTACACCTTC
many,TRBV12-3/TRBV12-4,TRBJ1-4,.,CASRPRDSMATNEKLFF,TGTGCCAGCAGGCCTAGGGACTCTATGGCTACTAATGAAAAACTGTTTTTT
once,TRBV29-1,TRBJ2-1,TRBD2,CSSKGGGDEQFF,TGCAGCTCCAAGGGCGGGGGGGATGAGCAGTTCTTC
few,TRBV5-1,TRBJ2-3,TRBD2,CASSLGRSAGGEDTQYF,TGCGCCAGCAGCTTGGGGCGGTCGGCGGGGGGCGAAGATACGCAGTATTTT
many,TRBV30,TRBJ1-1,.,CAWSPQNTEAFF,TGTGCCTGGAGTCCCCAGAACACTGAAGCTTTCTTT
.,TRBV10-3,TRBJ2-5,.,CAISTQTGTWETQYF,TGTGCCATCAGCACCCAGACTGGGACGTGGGAGACCCAGTACTTC
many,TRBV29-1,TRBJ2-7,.,CSVVGADTYEQYF,TGCAGCGTTGTTGGGGCAGATACCTACGAGCAGTACTTC
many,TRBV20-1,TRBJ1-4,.,CSARTARNEKLFF,TGCAGTGCTCGGACAGCGCGAAATGAAAAACTGTTTTTT
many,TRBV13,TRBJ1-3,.,CASSPRGGTIYF,TGTGCCAGCAGCCCCCGAGGAGGCACCATATATTTT
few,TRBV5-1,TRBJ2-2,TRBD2,CASSPLPAGGLETGELFF,TGCGCCAGCAGCCCCCTCCCAGCGGGGGGGCTAGAGACCGGGGAGCTGTTTTTT
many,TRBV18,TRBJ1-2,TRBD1,CASSPLVTGGDYGYTF,TGTGCCAGCTCACCACTCGTTACAGGGGGCGACTATGGCTACACCTTC
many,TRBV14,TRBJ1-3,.,CASSQGWNTIYF,TGTGCCAGCAGCCAGGGATGGAACACCATATATTTT
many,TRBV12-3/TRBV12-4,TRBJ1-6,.,CASSFRGTGDSPLHF,TGTGCCAGCAGTTTTCGAGGCACAGGAGATTCACCCCTCCACTTT
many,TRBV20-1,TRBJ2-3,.,CSARHGTDTQYF,TGCAGTGCTAGGCACGGCACAGATACGCAGTATTTT
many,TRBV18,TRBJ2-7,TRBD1,CASSPGTGNYEQYF,TGTGCCAGCTCACCAGGGACAGGGAACTACGAGCAGTACTTC
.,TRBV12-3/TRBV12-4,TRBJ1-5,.,CASSNSNQPQHF,TGTGCCAGCAGTAATAGCAATCAGCCCCAGCATTTT